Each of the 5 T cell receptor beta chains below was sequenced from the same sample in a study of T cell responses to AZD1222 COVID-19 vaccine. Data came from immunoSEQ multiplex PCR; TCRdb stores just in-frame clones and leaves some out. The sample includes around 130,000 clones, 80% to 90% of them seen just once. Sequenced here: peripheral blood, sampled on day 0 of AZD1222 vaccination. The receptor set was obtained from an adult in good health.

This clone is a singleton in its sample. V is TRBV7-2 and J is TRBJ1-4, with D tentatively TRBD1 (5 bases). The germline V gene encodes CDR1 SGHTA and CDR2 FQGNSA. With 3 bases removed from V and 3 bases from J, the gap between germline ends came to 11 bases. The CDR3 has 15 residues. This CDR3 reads CASSLSRAPNEKLFF. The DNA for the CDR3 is TGTGCCAGCAGCTTGAGCAGGGCCCCTAATGAAAAACTGTTTTTT.

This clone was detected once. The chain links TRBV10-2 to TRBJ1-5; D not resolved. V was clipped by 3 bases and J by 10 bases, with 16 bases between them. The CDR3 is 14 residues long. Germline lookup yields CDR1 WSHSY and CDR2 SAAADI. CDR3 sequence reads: CASSDYFRPGPQHF. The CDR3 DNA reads TGCGCCAGCAGTGACTATTTTCGACCAGGTCCCCAGCATTTT.

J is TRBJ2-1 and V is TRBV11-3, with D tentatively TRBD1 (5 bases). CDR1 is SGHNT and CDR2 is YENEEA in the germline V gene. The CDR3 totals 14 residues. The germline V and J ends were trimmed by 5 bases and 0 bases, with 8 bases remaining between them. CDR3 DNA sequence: TGTGCCAGCAGCAGGGGTGGCTCCTACAATGAGCAGTTCTTC. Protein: CASSRGGSYNEQFF.

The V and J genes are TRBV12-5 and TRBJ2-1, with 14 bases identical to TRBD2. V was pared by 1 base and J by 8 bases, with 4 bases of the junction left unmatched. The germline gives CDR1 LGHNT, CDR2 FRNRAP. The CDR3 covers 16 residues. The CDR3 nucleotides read TGTGCTAGTGGTTTGGCAGGGACTAGCGGGGGCCATGAGCAGTTCTTC. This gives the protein CASGLAGTSGGHEQFF.

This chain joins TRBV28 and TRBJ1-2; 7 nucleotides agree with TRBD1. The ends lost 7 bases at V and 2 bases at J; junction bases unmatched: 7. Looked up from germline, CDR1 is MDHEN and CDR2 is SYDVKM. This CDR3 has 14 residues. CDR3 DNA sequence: TGTGCCAGCACCTCGGGAGGGGGCAACTATGGCTACACCTTC. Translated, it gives CASTSGGGNYGYTF.